This TCR beta chain was found in a study of neurological immune-mediated disorders. The study's findings and limits: No expanded-clone CDR3 amino acid sequence recurred across subjects, suggesting private TCR-beta repertoires.

Described time point: technical triplicate 2. Synthesis of cDNA was carried out by template-switch 5'RACE. The reaction used 10-nucleotide random UMIs. TCRdb used MiXCR to reprocess the 5' RACE reads, holding one entry per CDR3 protein. The table lists about 55,000 distinct CDR3 sequences, less than 25% of them singletons. This clonotype showed up many times. Antigen specificity is unknown. The CDR3 is 14 amino acids. The V end lost 3 bases, the J end lost 1 base, and 12 bases lay between the germline ends. Germline V gene sequence: CDR1 DFQATT, CDR2 SNEGSKA (reference sequence). This TCR was sampled from a man aged 55 to 70 with HTLV-1-associated myelopathy (HAM/TSP). The chain combines TRBV20-1 with TRBJ1-1; D ambiguous. The sequenced material came from PBMCs. CDR3 region: CSARDARTNTEAFF. The CDR3 nucleotides are TGCAGTGCTAGGGACGCCCGAACGAACACTGAAGCTTTCTTT.